These 21 T cell receptor beta chains were sequenced from one sample in a study of graft-versus-host responses after intestinal transplantation. Method: immunoSEQ multiplex PCR; TCRdb's copy keeps in-frame clones and lacks some. The sample includes roughly 85,000 clones, 85% to 95% of them seen just once. Their antigens remain unidentified. The material was unstimulated CD8+ T cells sorted from spleen or lymph node cells, obtained before transplant. These receptors all stem from a human donor who was the organ donor for an intestinal transplant.

The chain links TRBV6-5 to TRBJ1-2; D not resolved. The CDR3 sequence is 14 residues long. V was trimmed by 0 bases and J by 8 bases, leaving 13 bases between them. CDR1 and CDR2 from the germline V gene are MNHEY and SVGAGI. The DNA of the CDR3 is TGTGCCAGCAGTTACTCGCTACCCTCGGGAGGCTACACCTTC. Its protein is CASSYSLPSGGYTF.

V and J are TRBV15 and TRBJ1-1; 8 nucleotides align to TRBD1. J gave up 3 bases and V 3 bases, and 6 bases lay outside the gene matches. CDR3 size: 15 residues. CDR1 is LNHNV and CDR2 is YYDKDF in the germline V gene (reference sequence). CDR3 in DNA: TGTGCCACCAGCAGGTTTGACAGGGGTGACACTGAAGCTTTCTTT. Protein: CATSRFDRGDTEAFF.

The genes are TRBV4-1 and TRBJ2-7; D is uncertain. V lost 1 base, J lost 4 bases, and 5 bases lay in between. CDR1 MGHRA and CDR2 YSYEKL come from the germline V gene. The CDR3 is 12 amino acids. Here the CDR3 reads CASSQGVYEQYF. CDR3 nucleotides: TGCGCCAGCAGCCAAGGGGTATACGAGCAGTACTTC.

The J gene is TRBJ2-3, the V gene TRBV4-1; D ambiguous. V was shortened by 0 bases and J by 4 bases, with 8 bases between the two germline ends. The CDR3 spans 14 residues. Germline loops: CDR1 MGHRA, CDR2 YSYEKL. The CDR3 region has the DNA TGCGCCAGCAGCCAAGATCCACGTCCAGATACGCAGTATTTT. Protein: CASSQDPRPDTQYF.

This chain uses TRBV6-5 with TRBJ1-1; perhaps TRBD1 as D (5 bases). Germline assignment: CDR1 MNHEY and CDR2 SVGAGI. Trimming shortened V by 5 bases and J by 0 bases, and 13 bases separated the two germline ends. The CDR3 contains 15 residues. The DNA for the CDR3 is TGTGCCAGCAGTGGTCAGGACAACATGAACACTGAAGCTTTCTTT. Its protein product is CASSGQDNMNTEAFF.

This clone was seen only once. Additional DNA sequences in this sample encode the identical CDR3. J is TRBJ1-5 and V is TRBV6-1, with D possibly matching TRBD1 (5 bases). The CDR3 contains 12 residues. Germline CDR1 reads MNHNS; CDR2 reads SASEGT. Trimming took off 4 bases at V and 5 bases at J, with 6 bases between the two ends. This CDR3 reads CASSGGDQPQHF. Here the CDR3 DNA reads TGTGCCAGCAGTGGGGGGGATCAGCCCCAGCATTTT.

The J gene is TRBJ2-1, the V gene TRBV19; 10 positions match TRBD2. The CDR3 runs 17 residues. CDR1 is LNHDA and CDR2 is SQIVND in the germline V gene (reference sequence). The V gene end was trimmed by 3 bases and the J gene end by 6 bases; junction bases not matched to a gene: 11. The CDR3 here is CASSMNPGLASANEQFF. The CDR3 DNA sequence: TGTGCCAGTAGTATGAATCCGGGACTAGCGTCGGCCAATGAGCAGTTCTTC.

The rearrangement uses TRBV30 and TRBJ1-6; D is ambiguous. This CDR3 has 13 residues. CDR1 GTSNPN and CDR2 SVGIG come from the germline V gene (reference sequence). Trimming took 6 bases from V and 0 from J, leaving 6 bases between them. CDR3 loop: CACHRSYNSPLHF. As DNA, the CDR3 is TGTGCCTGTCACCGCTCCTATAATTCACCCCTCCACTTT. The complete variable domain, with remaining parts taken from reference TRBV30 and TRBJ1-6, reads SQTIHQWPATLVQPVGSPLSLECTVEGTSNPNLYWYRQAAGRGLQLLFYSVGIGQISSEVPQNLSASRPQDRQFILSSKKLLLSDSGFYLCACHRSYNSPLHFGNGTRLTVT.

This clone appeared a single time. The chain has TRBV6-4 and TRBJ2-1; D unclear. CDR1 MRHNA and CDR2 SNTAGT come from the germline V gene. The CDR3 covers 11 residues. Trimming left V 3 bases short and J 7 bases short, with 4 bases between. As DNA, the CDR3 is TGTGCCAGCAGTGATGGGAATGAGCAGTTCTTC. This codes for CASSDGNEQFF.

This clone showed up just a few times. The CDR3 nucleotides are TGTGCCAGCAGTTACGGGGCAGGGGGCCAGTACGAGCAGTACTTC. It translates to CASSYGAGGQYEQYF. The gene calls are TRBV7-3 and TRBJ2-7; 8 positions match TRBD1. This CDR3 is built from 15 residues. V lost 6 bases to trimming and J lost 4 bases; unmatched junction nucleotides: 11. CDR1 SGHTA and CDR2 FQGTGA come from the germline V gene.

The chain employs TRBV9 and TRBJ2-3; the D gene could be TRBD1 or TRBD2 (7 bases each). With 7 bases removed from V and 6 bases from J, the gap between germline ends came to 12 bases. Germline values: CDR1 SGDLS, CDR2 YYNGEE. The CDR3 is 12 amino acids. CDR3 in amino acids: CASDREGDTQYF. For the CDR3, the DNA is TGTGCCAGCGACAGGGAGGGCGATACGCAGTATTTT.

The V call is TRBV11-2, the J call TRBJ2-2, with a weak D call TRBD2 (6 bases). CDR3 length equals 16 residues. Germline CDR1 reads SGHAT; CDR2 reads FQNNGV. V was trimmed by 5 bases and J by 5 bases, leaving 18 bases between them. DNA of the CDR3: TGTGCCAGCAGCCGCGGGACGGTCCGGGAAACCGGGGAGCTGTTTTTT. It encodes CASSRGTVRETGELFF.

Only one count was recorded for this clone. The chain has TRBV7-9 and TRBJ2-1, with D possibly TRBD2 on 6 matching bases. The ends were cut back, 1 base at V and 6 bases at J, with 19 bases in the middle. The CDR3 runs to 17 residues. In germline, CDR1 is SEHNR, CDR2 FQNEAQ (reference sequence). DNA for the CDR3: TGTGCCAGCAGCTTAGTATGCTGCGGGGCCGTATCCAATGAGCAGTTCTTC. Translation: CASSLVCCGAVSNEQFF.

V and J are TRBV21-1 and TRBJ2-1; TRBD1 is the table's D call, not checked against the DNA. TRBV21-1 is recorded as a pseudogene. CDR3 length equals 13 residues. In nucleotides, the CDR3 is TGTGCCAGCAGGAGTACAGGGAACAATGAGCAGTTCTTC. This codes for CASRSTGNNEQFF.

The CDR3, as DNA: TGCGCCAGCAGAGAGCCCAGGGACAGCAGATACACTGAAGCTTTCTTT. It codes for CASREPRDSRYTEAFF. V and J are TRBV10-2 and TRBJ1-1; the match to TRBD1 covers 7 bases. The V gene end was trimmed by 6 bases and the J gene end by 3 bases; junction bases not matched to a gene: 13. CDR3 size: 16 residues. CDR1 WSHSY and CDR2 SAAADI come from the germline V gene.

The rearrangement links TRBV6-6 to TRBJ2-7, with D possibly being TRBD1 (6 bases). The germline V and J ends were trimmed by 6 bases and 1 base, with 13 bases remaining between them. Looked up from germline, CDR1 is MNHNY and CDR2 is SVGAGI (reference sequence). The CDR3 extends over 14 amino acids. The CDR3 sequence: CASRPQGPSYEQYF. In DNA, the CDR3 is TGTGCCAGCAGACCTCAGGGGCCTTCCTACGAGCAGTACTTC.

The chain carries TRBV5-4 and TRBJ1-6, with 7 bases aligning to TRBD1. Germline CDR1 is SGHNT and CDR2 is YYREEE (reference sequence). The CDR3 extends over 15 amino acids. Trimming cost V 4 bases and J 7 bases; bases outside gene matches: 8. The CDR3 here is CASSPGQEQNSPLHF. DNA of the CDR3: TGTGCCAGCAGCCCCGGACAGGAACAAAATTCACCCCTCCACTTT.

The chain links TRBV6-1 to TRBJ1-1; D is possibly TRBD1 (5 bases). CDR3 size: 12 residues. The V gene lost 6 bases and the J gene lost 5 bases, with 10 bases spanning the gap. The germline V gene encodes CDR1 MNHNS and CDR2 SASEGT. CDR3 sequence (DNA): TGTGCCAGCAGGGGGCGGCGGACTGAAGCTTTCTTT. Protein sequence: CASRGRRTEAFF.

As for this clone: One junction end does not reproduce the germline sequence, and a read error may be involved. The chain combines TRBV7-7 with TRBJ2-7; D ambiguous. Germline V gene data show CDR1 as SSHAT and CDR2 as FNYEAQ (reference sequence). This CDR3 comprises 9 residues. Written as DNA, the CDR3 is TGTGCTAGCAGCTTTCGTCAGTACTTC. Translating gives CASSFRQYF.

The chain links TRBV18 to TRBJ1-2; no definite D call. V lost 3 bases and J 3 bases, leaving 8 bases between the germline ends. Per germline, CDR1 KGHSH and CDR2 LQKENI. This CDR3 comprises 13 residues. The CDR3 spells CASSPERYYGYTF. CDR3 nucleotides: TGTGCCAGCTCACCCGAGAGGTACTATGGCTACACCTTC. Using reference TRBV18 and TRBJ1-2 for the parts outside the CDR3, the full variable domain is NAGVMQNPRHLVRRRGQEARLRCSPMKGHSHVYWYRQLPEEGLKFMVYLQKENIIDESGMPKERFSAEFPKEGPSILRIQQVVRGDSAAYFCASSPERYYGYTFGSGTRLTVV.

In DNA, the CDR3 is TGCAGCGTTTCAGACCCCTATGGCTACACCTTC. The encoded protein is CSVSDPYGYTF. The gene calls are TRBV29-1 and TRBJ1-2; no clear D. This CDR3 has 11 residues. Trimming shortened V by 5 bases and J by 4 bases, and 8 bases separated the two germline ends. In germline, CDR1 is SQVTM, CDR2 ANQGSEA.